Reported below is one T cell receptor (beta chain). Its matching antigen is unknown. The data were taken from a study of cytomegalovirus exposure and HLA in healthy donors. The PCR contained 60 Vbeta and 13 Jbeta primers. Only in-frame clones appear in the TCRdb table, and some are missing; sequencing was by immunoSEQ multiplex PCR. Here the sample spans about 170,000 clones, around 76% being singletons. Findings and caveats of the study: DRB1 showed the most TCR associations and HLA-C the fewest in a later analysis, as rates varied by HLA locus.

The TCR sequence derives from a female donor in good health and CMV-seronegative. Sequences were obtained from PBMCs.

CDR3 sequence: CASSLDRGLGSPLHF. DNA for the CDR3: TGTGCCAGCAGTTTAGACAGGGGGCTGGGTTCACCCCTCCACTTT. V usage is TRBV27 and J usage is TRBJ1-6; 10 positions agree with TRBD1. The ends lost 2 bases at V and 9 bases at J; junction bases unmatched: 4. The CDR3 consists of 15 residues. The V gene's germline CDR1 is MNHEY and CDR2 SMNVEV (reference sequence).